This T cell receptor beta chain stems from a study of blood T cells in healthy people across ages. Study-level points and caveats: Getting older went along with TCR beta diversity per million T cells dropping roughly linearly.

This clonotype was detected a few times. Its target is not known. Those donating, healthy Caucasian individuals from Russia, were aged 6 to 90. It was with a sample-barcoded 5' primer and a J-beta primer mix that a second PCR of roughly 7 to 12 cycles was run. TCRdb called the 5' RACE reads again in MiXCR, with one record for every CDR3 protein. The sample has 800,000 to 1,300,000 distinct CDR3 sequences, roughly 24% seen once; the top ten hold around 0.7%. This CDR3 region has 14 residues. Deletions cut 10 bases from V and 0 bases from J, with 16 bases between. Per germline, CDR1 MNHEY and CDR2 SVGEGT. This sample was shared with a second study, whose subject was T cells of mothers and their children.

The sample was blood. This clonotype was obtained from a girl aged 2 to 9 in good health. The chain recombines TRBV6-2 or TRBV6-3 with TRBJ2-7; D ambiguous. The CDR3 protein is CATTPEPNSYEQYF. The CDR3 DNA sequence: TGTGCCACAACGCCGGAACCTAACTCCTACGAGCAGTACTTC.